Each of the 18 T cell receptor beta chains below was sequenced from the same sample in a study of cytomegalovirus exposure and HLA in healthy donors. A multiplex PCR was run with 60 Vbeta primers and 13 Jbeta primers. Profiled with immunoSEQ multiplex PCR; TCRdb holds only in-frame clones, not every one. The sample records around 160,000 clones, approximately 77% being singletons. The specimen sequenced was PBMCs. The receptors here all came from a male donor in good health and CMV-seropositive.

The chain employs TRBV7-6 and TRBJ2-7, with 10 bases matching TRBD2. The CDR3 extends over 16 amino acids. With V trimmed by 0 bases and J by 2 bases, 4 bases remained unmatched. Germline CDR1 reads SGHVS; CDR2 reads FNYEAQ. The CDR3, as DNA: TGTGCCAGCAGCTTAGCGTTAGCGGGGGGCCCCTACGAGCAGTACTTC. Its protein is CASSLALAGGPYEQYF.

This clone appeared a few times. The gene calls are TRBV6-1 and TRBJ2-1, with 8 bases matching TRBD2. J gave up 6 bases and V 7 bases, and 11 bases lay outside the gene matches. In germline, CDR1 is MNHNS, CDR2 SASEGT. The CDR3 runs to 15 residues. The CDR3 DNA reads TGTGCCAGCAACCCCAGCGGGGGTGTAGTCAATGAGCAGTTCTTC. Its protein product is CASNPSGGVVNEQFF.

V usage is TRBV9 and J usage is TRBJ2-5; TRBD2 might be the D (6 bases). Trimming pared 3 bases from V and 7 bases from J, leaving 19 bases between. Germline CDR1 SGDLS, CDR2 YYNGEE. This CDR3 has 15 residues. The CDR3 nucleotides read TGTGCCAGCAGCGGACGCGTCGGGGAGGTCAGGACCCAGTACTTC. Translation gives CASSGRVGEVRTQYF.

Points on this clone: One end of the junction fails to match germline, which may point to a read error. V and J are TRBV10-2 and TRBJ2-1, with 8 bases matching TRBD1. The CDR3 is 15 residues long. The germline V gene encodes CDR1 WSHSY and CDR2 SAAADI. CDR3 region: CASSDPGGSHNEQFF. CDR3 bases: TGCGCCAGCAGTGACCCAGGGGGCTCCCACAATGAGCAGTTCTTC.

The CDR3 here is CASSVRGGQGDTEAFF. CDR3 coding DNA: TGTGCCAGCAGCGTGAGGGGGGGACAGGGGGACACTGAAGCTTTCTTT. The V gene is TRBV9, the J gene TRBJ1-1; TRBD1 agrees at 11 bases. Trimming took 2 bases from V and 3 from J; bases not matched to a gene: 6. This CDR3 has 16 residues. Germline V CDR1 and CDR2: SGDLS, YYNGEE.

V usage is TRBV5-1 and J usage is TRBJ1-1; 8 bases map to TRBD1. This CDR3 comprises 13 residues. The junction had 5 bases not matched to a gene; V was cut back by 0 bases and J by 10 bases. The germline CDR1 and CDR2 sequences are SGHRS and YFSETQ. CDR3 bases: TGCGCCAGCAGCTTGGAGACAGGGGTTAGAGCTTTCTTT. Its translation: CASSLETGVRAFF. Complete variable domain (other parts from reference TRBV5-1 and TRBJ1-1): KAGVTQTPRYLIKTRGQQVTLSCSPISGHRSVSWYQQTPGQGLQFLFEYFSETQRNKGNFPGRFSGRQFSNSRSEMNVSTLELGDSALYLCASSLETGVRAFFGQGTRLTVV.

This clone was observed a single time. The chain links TRBV20-1 to TRBJ1-1; TRBD1 is a possible D gene (5 bases). CDR3 size: 10 residues. V lost 6 bases and J 8 bases, leaving 10 bases between the germline ends. Germline V lookup: CDR1 DFQATT, CDR2 SNEGSKA (reference sequence). The chain's CDR3 is CSAATVEAFF. DNA for the CDR3: TGCAGTGCCGCGACAGTCGAAGCTTTCTTT.

This sequence joins TRBV2 and TRBJ1-4; D unresolved. The V end lost 7 bases, the J end lost 8 bases, and 17 bases lay between the germline ends. Germline-derived CDR1 and CDR2 are SNHLY and FYNNEI. CDR3 length: 14 amino acids. The CDR3 coding sequence is TGTGCCAGCAAATCGGGAAGGTCGGGAGAAAAACTGTTTTTT. Its protein is CASKSGRSGEKLFF.

V is TRBV6-5 and J is TRBJ2-1; D is undetermined. This CDR3 comprises 9 residues. CDR1 is MNHEY, CDR2 SVGAGI, per germline. Trimming removed 7 bases at V and 12 bases at J, with 7 bases between. The CDR3 bases are TGTGCCAGCAAATTCGGGCAGTTCTTC. Protein product: CASKFGQFF.

The chain has TRBV6-4 and TRBJ2-3; no clear D. The CDR3 loop spans 14 amino acids. V dropped 0 bases and J dropped 6 bases, with 10 bases sitting between them. The germline V gene has CDR1 MRHNA and CDR2 SNTAGT. CDR3 nucleotide sequence: TGTGCCAGCAGTGACTCGGCACCTTCGGATACGCAGTATTTT. This codes for CASSDSAPSDTQYF.

The chain carries TRBV5-6 and TRBJ1-4; no clear D. The V and J ends lost 2 bases and 7 bases respectively, with 6 bases between them. The CDR3 contains 12 residues. Germline V CDR1 and CDR2: SGHDT, YYEEEE. CDR3 bases: TGTGCCAGCAGCTTCGAGGGTGAAAAACTGTTTTTT. It codes for CASSFEGEKLFF.

This sequence joins TRBV10-1 and TRBJ2-5, with 11 bases lining up with TRBD2. Germline V gene lookup returns CDR1 WNHNN and CDR2 SYGVQD (reference sequence). Losses at the gene ends were 1 base for V and 1 base for J; bases not matched to a gene: 5. CDR3 size: 17 residues. The CDR3 sequence: CASSEYGTSGGQETQYF. In DNA form, the CDR3 reads TGCGCCAGCAGTGAGTACGGTACTAGCGGGGGCCAAGAGACCCAGTACTTC.

The chain carries TRBV21-1 and TRBJ1-1; TRBD1, the table's D call, lacks a check against the DNA. TRBV21-1 is termed a pseudogene. CDR3 length: 17 amino acids. CDR3 region: CASSTSSPGWVNTEAFF. CDR3 nucleotide sequence: TGTGCCAGCAGCACCTCCAGCCCAGGGTGGGTGAACACTGAAGCTTTCTTT.

CDR3 residues: CASSSTEYAYEQYF. CDR3 in DNA: TGTGCCAGCAGTTCTACGGAGTATGCCTACGAGCAGTACTTC. The chain joins TRBV6-5 to TRBJ2-7, with D unresolved. Germline-derived CDR1 and CDR2 are MNHEY and SVGAGI. V was clipped by 4 bases and J by 2 bases, with 12 bases between them. This CDR3 region has 14 residues.

The chain joins TRBV4-1 to TRBJ1-1; D unresolved. The V end lost 0 bases, the J end lost 0 bases, and 5 bases lay between the germline ends. There are 14 residues in the CDR3. Per germline, CDR1 MGHRA and CDR2 YSYEKL. The CDR3 DNA is TGCGCCAGCAGCCAAGAACGGGTGAACACTGAAGCTTTCTTT. Residues: CASSQERVNTEAFF.

The genes are TRBV2 and TRBJ1-2; 7 positions agree with TRBD1. The CDR3 has 14 amino acids. Germline-derived CDR1 and CDR2 are SNHLY and FYNNEI. J gave up 2 bases and V 7 bases, and 7 bases lay outside the gene matches. In DNA, the CDR3 is TGTGCCAGCATAAGAGACAGGGTCAACTATGGCTACACCTTC. Its translation is CASIRDRVNYGYTF. Using reference TRBV2 and TRBJ1-2 for the parts outside the CDR3, the full variable domain is EPEVTQTPSHQVTQMGQEVILRCVPISNHLYFYWYRQILGQKVEFLVSFYNNEISEKSEIFDDQFSVERPDGSNFTLKIRSTKLEDSAMYFCASIRDRVNYGYTFGSGTRLTVV.

This sequence joins TRBV6-5 and TRBJ1-3; D may be TRBD1 (6 bases). CDR3 size: 13 residues. Trimming cost V 4 bases and J 2 bases, with 6 bases left between them. Looked up from germline, CDR1 is MNHEY and CDR2 is SVGAGI. CDR3 DNA: TGTGCCAGCAGTTCAGGGGCTGGAAACACCATATATTTT. Its translation is CASSSGAGNTIYF.

J is TRBJ2-7 and V is TRBV4-1; D is undetermined. The CDR3 extends over 15 amino acids. The germline V and J ends were trimmed by 0 bases and 1 base, with 10 bases remaining between them. Germline V gives CDR1 MGHRA, CDR2 YSYEKL. The CDR3 bases are TGCGCCAGCAGCCAAGATGCTCAGATATCCTACGAGCAGTACTTC. Its translation is CASSQDAQISYEQYF.